The rows below give T cell receptor beta chains drawn from one sample of a study of CXCR4 blockade with PD-1 therapy in pancreatic cancer. Repertoires were generated with immunoSEQ multiplex PCR, while TCRdb's copy carries only in-frame clones and drops some. The repertoire holds 3,500 to 4,500 clones, with 41% as singletons. The sequencing sample was made of tumor tissue. These receptors were taken from a human donor with pancreatic ductal adenocarcinoma. The CDR3 runs from the conserved cysteine through the conserved F or W. D genes are given only for firm matches. Size is omitted from some rows. Given values are once, few, many or a class for expanded clones.

j_call	d_call	clone_size	v_call	cdr3_aa	cdr3_nt
TRBJ2-5	.	.	TRBV29-1	CSVDIHQETQYF	TGCAGCGTTGATATACACCAAGAGACCCAGTACTTC
TRBJ2-5	.	.	TRBV9	CASSVDLVSQETQYF	TGTGCCAGCAGCGTAGATCTGGTTTCACAAGAGACCCAGTACTTC
TRBJ2-3	TRBD1	.	TRBV12-5	CASGPRTGVEDTQYF	TGTGCTAGTGGACCCAGGACAGGAGTAGAAGATACGCAGTATTTT
TRBJ2-4	.	once	TRBV19	CASSGARSAKNIQYF	TGTGCCAGTAGCGGGGCCCGCTCAGCCAAAAACATTCAGTACTTC
TRBJ1-4	.	.	TRBV19	CASSTTGFEKLFF	TGTGCCAGTAGTACGACAGGTTTTGAAAAACTGTTTTTT
TRBJ2-7	.	.	TRBV10-2	CASSEGDTYEQYF	TGCGCCAGCAGTGAGGGGGATACCTACGAGCAGTACTTC
TRBJ1-5	TRBD1	.	TRBV19	CASSSTGGNQPQHF	TGTGCCAGTAGCTCGACAGGGGGCAATCAGCCCCAGCATTTT
TRBJ1-2	.	.	TRBV30	CAWRTTGNYGYTF	TGTGCCTGGAGAACGACAGGAAACTATGGCTACACCTTC
TRBJ2-2	.	.	TRBV18	CASSPGVSGELFF	TGTGCCAGCTCACCAGGAGTGTCCGGGGAGCTGTTTTTT
TRBJ2-5	TRBD1	few	TRBV5-1	CASSSGQGAGWETQYF	TGCGCCAGCAGCTCGGGACAGGGGGCAGGTTGGGAGACCCAGTACTTC
TRBJ2-1	.	.	TRBV12-5	CASAQGYNEQFF	TGTGCTAGTGCTCAGGGCTACAATGAGCAGTTCTTC
TRBJ2-6	.	.	TRBV4-1	CASSHLRTAGANVLTF	TGCGCCAGCAGCCACCTCAGGACGGCTGGGGCCAACGTCCTGACTTTC
TRBJ2-7	.	few	TRBV7-5	CASSPEGIWELVEQYF	TGTGCCAGCAGCCCGGAAGGGATCTGGGAGTTAGTCGAGCAGTACTTC
TRBJ1-4	.	once	TRBV18	CASSPGGATNEKLFF	TGTGCCAGCTCACCTGGCGGGGCAACTAATGAAAAACTGTTTTTT
TRBJ2-7	.	few	TRBV19	CASSLTAAQTYEQYF	TGTGCCAGTAGTTTGACGGCGGCTCAAACCTACGAGCAGTACTTC
TRBJ1-2	.	.	TRBV18	CASSPMEGHNYGYTF	TGTGCCAGCTCACCAATGGAGGGGCATAACTATGGCTACACCTTC
TRBJ2-6	.	.	TRBV19	CASSITEGSGANVLTF	TGTGCCAGTAGTATTACTGAGGGCTCTGGGGCCAACGTCCTGACTTTC
TRBJ2-1	.	.	TRBV5-1	CASRKEGNRGEQFF	TGCGCCAGCAGAAAAGAGGGGAATCGGGGTGAGCAGTTCTTC
TRBJ1-1	.	few	TRBV6-8	CASSVTRGVWSFF	TGTGCCAGCAGTGTAACGAGGGGGGTTTGGTCTTTCTTT
TRBJ2-7	TRBD1	few	TRBV30	CAWNSGGEPQYF	TGTGCCTGGAATTCAGGGGGCGAGCCACAGTACTTC
TRBJ1-2	.	.	TRBV19	CASSMGGLYYGYTF	TGTGCCAGTAGTATGGGAGGGTTATACTATGGCTACACCTTC
TRBJ1-2	TRBD1	.	TRBV18	CASSPNTGARGYTF	TGTGCCAGCTCACCAAACACAGGGGCCCGTGGCTACACCTTC
TRBJ1-3	.	.	TRBV5-1	CASSLEGPGNTIYF	TGCGCCAGCAGCTTGGAGGGTCCCGGAAACACCATATATTTT
TRBJ2-1	TRBD2	medium-sized	TRBV7-1	CASGGTSSNEQFF	TGTGCCAGCGGTGGGACTAGCTCCAATGAGCAGTTCTTC
TRBJ1-6	TRBD1	.	TRBV19	CASSMVYGDRGAYNSPLHF	TGTGCCAGTAGTATGGTTTACGGGGACAGGGGCGCCTATAATTCACCCCTCCACTTT
TRBJ2-1	TRBD2	few	TRBV7-2	CASTRLAGGENSSYNEQFF	TGTGCCAGCACCCGACTAGCGGGGGGGGAAAACAGCTCCTACAATGAGCAGTTCTTC
TRBJ2-1	.	once	TRBV10-1	CASSVSGSYNEQFF	TGCGCCAGCAGTGTTTCGGGCTCCTACAATGAGCAGTTCTTC
TRBJ1-1	.	once	TRBV19	CASSHPSRNDEAFF	TGTGCCAGTAGTCACCCCTCAAGGAACGATGAAGCTTTCTTT
TRBJ2-2	.	medium-sized	TRBV12-2	CASRQRPPASGTGELFF	TGTGCAAGTCGCCAGCGCCCGCCGGCTAGCGGGACCGGGGAGCTGTTTTTT
TRBJ2-2	.	few	TRBV6-8	CASSYPPGELFF	TGTGCCAGCAGTTACCCCCCCGGGGAGCTGTTTTTT
TRBJ1-1	TRBD1	.	TRBV18	CASSLPRTGGGGTEAFF	TGTGCCAGCTCACTACCGAGGACAGGGGGCGGGGGCACTGAAGCTTTCTTT
TRBJ2-2	.	few	TRBV1	CASSQAGQGAWTGELFF	TGCGCCAGCAGCCAAGCCGGACAGGGGGCATGGACCGGGGAGCTGTTTTTT
TRBJ1-2	.	few	TRBV6-8	CASREAGDDYGYTF	TGTGCCAGCAGAGAGGCAGGGGACGACTATGGCTACACCTTC
TRBJ2-1	.	few	TRBV7-6	CASSLAGGNNEQFF	TGTGCCAGCAGCTTAGCAGGAGGGAACAATGAGCAGTTCTTC
TRBJ2-1	.	.	TRBV10-3	CASSASYLDEQFF	TGTGCCAGCAGTGCGTCCTACCTGGATGAGCAGTTCTTC
TRBJ2-3	.	few	TRBV6-8	CASGRSAGPDTQYF	TGTGCCAGCGGAAGGAGCGCAGGTCCAGATACGCAGTATTTT
TRBJ1-6	.	few	TRBV11-3	CASSLGPGQGGSPLHF	TGTGCCAGCAGCTTGGGACCGGGGCAGGGTGGTTCACCCCTCCACTTT
TRBJ1-1	.	.	TRBV5-1	CASSLSQGSTEAFF	TGCGCCAGCAGCTTGTCGCAGGGGAGCACTGAAGCTTTCTTT
TRBJ1-2	TRBD1	medium-sized	TRBV6-8	CASSPGQGLYGYTF	TGTGCCAGCAGTCCCGGACAGGGTCTCTATGGCTACACCTTC
TRBJ2-2	TRBD1	medium-sized	TRBV11-3	CASSANWDREVTGELFF	TGTGCCAGCAGCGCTAATTGGGACAGGGAGGTCACCGGGGAGCTGTTTTTT
TRBJ2-1	.	once	TRBV29-1	CSVKGGGDEQFF	TGCAGCGTTAAGGGTGGGGGCGATGAGCAGTTCTTC
TRBJ1-2	TRBD1	.	TRBV25-1	CASSESGTGGYGYTF	TGTGCCAGCAGTGAATCCGGGACAGGGGGCTATGGCTACACCTTC
TRBJ1-6	.	.	TRBV6-8	CASKSGVQNSPLHF	TGTGCCAGTAAGTCAGGCGTCCAGAATTCACCCCTCCACTTT
TRBJ1-5	TRBD1	.	TRBV18	CASSPDGRGRHF	TGTGCCAGCTCACCCGACGGGAGGGGGCGGCATTTT
TRBJ2-2	TRBD1	.	TRBV30	CAWRGDSNTGELFF	TGTGCCTGGAGAGGGGACAGCAACACCGGGGAGCTGTTTTTT
TRBJ1-2	.	.	TRBV6-4	CASSEAGGDRMYTF	TGTGCCAGCAGTGAAGCGGGGGGAGACAGGATGTACACCTTC
TRBJ2-7	.	few	TRBV4-1	CASSPRTARTYEQYF	TGCGCCAGCAGCCCCCGGACAGCAAGAACCTACGAGCAGTACTTC
TRBJ1-2	.	few	TRBV6-8	CASSYSISMGGYTF	TGTGCCAGCAGTTACTCAATCTCGATGGGTGGCTACACCTTC
TRBJ2-3	.	.	TRBV23-1	CASSQSDSNCDTQYF	TGCGCCAGCAGTCAATCGGACAGTAACTGTGATACGCAGTATTTT
TRBJ2-7	.	.	TRBV19	CASNPWAENGYEQYF	TGTGCCAGTAACCCCTGGGCAGAAAATGGGTACGAGCAGTACTTC
TRBJ1-1	TRBD1	few	TRBV9	CASSGDRAGNTEAFF	TGTGCCAGCAGTGGGGACAGGGCGGGAAACACTGAAGCTTTCTTT
TRBJ2-6	TRBD1	.	TRBV19	CATLTGDSGANVLTF	TGTGCCACCTTAACAGGGGACTCTGGGGCCAACGTCCTGACTTTC
TRBJ2-3	.	few	TRBV9	CASSVESSDTQYF	TGTGCCAGCAGCGTAGAGAGTTCAGATACGCAGTATTTT
TRBJ1-2	.	.	TRBV19	CASSIGGTSVFYGYTF	TGTGCCAGTAGTATAGGAGGGACCTCGGTATTCTATGGCTACACCTTC
TRBJ1-5	.	.	TRBV19	CASSIDLSQPQHF	TGTGCCAGTAGTATAGATCTATCTCAGCCCCAGCATTTT
TRBJ1-1	.	few	TRBV19	CASSGGYVWTEAFF	TGTGCCAGTAGTGGTGGGTATGTGTGGACTGAAGCTTTCTTT
TRBJ1-1	.	few	TRBV19	CASSSLTEAFF	TGTGCCAGTAGTTCCCTCACTGAAGCTTTCTTT
TRBJ2-3	TRBD2	few	TRBV6-1	CASSEAGGAIGDTQYF	TGTGCCAGCAGTGAAGCCGGGGGGGCCATTGGAGATACGCAGTATTTT
TRBJ2-3	.	.	TRBV25-1	CASSWNTDTQYF	TGTGCCAGCAGTTGGAACACAGATACGCAGTATTTT